Presented here are 16 T cell receptor beta chains from one specimen sequenced in a study of spatial heterogeneity in lung cancer. Using its own MiXCR run on the 5' RACE reads, TCRdb lists one record per CDR3 protein. The table has around 23,000 distinct CDR3 sequences, about 4.5% seen once; the top ten hold approximately 30%. Indicated time point: sample taken at primary tumor resection. Whole RNA, which was extracted from tumor, nontumor lung tissue or frozen PBMC, was sequenced without any cell sorting. This specimen consisted of PBMCs, obtained at surgery. Receptors originate from a male donor with early-stage non-small cell lung cancer.

This clonotype has ten or more counts. V is TRBV19 and J is TRBJ1-1; the D is unclear. Looked up from germline, CDR1 is LNHDA and CDR2 is SQIVND (reference sequence). Trimming removed 3 bases from V and 1 base from J, with 6 bases in between. CDR3 length: 13 residues. The CDR3 sequence: CASSIGGNTEAFF. The CDR3 bases are TGTGCCAGTAGTATTGGCGGGAACACTGAAGCTTTCTTT.

This clonotype came up many times. The rearrangement joins TRBV5-6 to TRBJ1-5; no definite D call. The V gene lost 1 base and the J gene lost 6 bases, with 5 bases spanning the gap. Per germline, CDR1 SGHDT and CDR2 YYEEEE. The CDR3 is 12 residues long. In nucleotides, the CDR3 is TGTGCCAGCAGCTTGTTCTCTCAGCCCCAGCATTTT. Its translation: CASSLFSQPQHF. Drawing the rest from reference TRBV5-6 and TRBJ1-5, the complete variable domain is DAGVTQSPTHLIKTRGQQVTLRCSPKSGHDTVSWYQQALGQGPQFIFQYYEEEERQRGNFPDRFSGHQFPNYSSELNVNALLLGDSALYLCASSLFSQPQHFGDGTRLSIL.

This clonotype was seen more than once but under ten times. The rearrangement joins TRBV3-1 to TRBJ1-1; D uncertain. Germline V gives CDR1 LGHDT, CDR2 YNNKEL (reference sequence). V was shortened by 4 bases and J by 4 bases, with 19 bases between the two germline ends. The CDR3 loop spans 16 amino acids. CDR3 coding DNA: TGTGCCAGCAGCCCCTCCTCGTCAACGGGCGTCACTGAAGCTTTCTTT. The encoded protein is CASSPSSSTGVTEAFF. Combining the CDR3 with reference TRBV3-1 and TRBJ1-1 gives the whole variable domain DTAVSQTPKYLVTQMGNDKSIKCEQNLGHDTMYWYKQDSKKFLKIMFSYNNKELIINETVPNRFSPKSPDKAHLNLHINSLELGDSAVYFCASSPSSSTGVTEAFFGQGTRLTVV.

This clonotype was observed many times. The genes are TRBV28 and TRBJ2-7; 15 bases map to TRBD2. Trimming took 5 bases from V and 3 from J; bases not matched to a gene: 20. The germline V gene encodes CDR1 MDHEN and CDR2 SYDVKM. CDR3 length equals 21 residues. This CDR3 is CASSTIEGLAGGPYPHYEQYF. As DNA, the CDR3 is TGTGCCAGCAGTACTATTGAAGGACTAGCGGGAGGGCCCTACCCACACTACGAGCAGTACTTC.

The V gene is TRBV12-3 or TRBV12-4, the J gene TRBJ2-1; D remains unclear. V was pared by 1 base and J by 6 bases, with 13 bases between. The CDR3 has 15 residues. CDR3 sequence reads: CASSLGQSIGNEQFF. Here the CDR3 DNA reads TGTGCCAGCAGTTTAGGGCAGTCAATAGGCAATGAGCAGTTCTTC.

This clonotype came up many times. In DNA form, the CDR3 reads TGTGCCAGCAGCATACAGGAGGGGTCCGAGACCCAGTACTTC. It specifies CASSIQEGSETQYF. V usage is TRBV7-9 and J usage is TRBJ2-5; possibly TRBD2 for D (6 bases). Germline V CDR1 and CDR2: SEHNR, FQNEAQ (reference sequence). This CDR3 region has 14 residues. V gave up 5 bases and J gave up 5 bases, with 15 bases separating them.

This clonotype was seen at least ten times. This chain uses TRBV27 with TRBJ1-6; a weak D match, TRBD1 (5 bases). The V end was cut by 7 bases, the J end by 3 bases, with 19 bases between. CDR3 length: 17 residues. CDR1 MNHEY and CDR2 SMNVEV come from the germline V gene (reference sequence). CDR3 in DNA: TGTGCCAGCAACCCTACCCGGCAGGGCGTCTATAATTCACCCCTCCACTTT. It encodes CASNPTRQGVYNSPLHF.

This clonotype has at least ten counts. This chain connects TRBV4-3 to TRBJ2-1; 9 bases align to TRBD2. CDR1 and CDR2 (germline): LGHNA, YSLEER. This CDR3 is built from 20 residues. J lost 8 bases, V lost 4 bases, and 24 bases had no gene match. CDR3 amino acids: CASSRRGAGGPSLRTDEQFF. The DNA for the CDR3 is TGCGCCAGCAGCCGCCGCGGGGCGGGAGGGCCATCACTGAGAACTGATGAGCAGTTCTTC.

The V gene is TRBV7-2, the J gene TRBJ1-4; D unresolved. V lost 1 base and J lost 2, with 11 bases in between. The germline V gene encodes CDR1 SGHTA and CDR2 FQGNSA. The CDR3 spans 16 residues. The CDR3 is CASSLVSGPTNEKLFF. DNA for the CDR3: TGTGCCAGCAGCTTAGTAAGCGGTCCCACTAATGAAAAACTGTTTTTT.

This clonotype was recorded many times. The rearrangement uses TRBV14 and TRBJ1-6; 7 bases are shared with TRBD1. V lost 2 bases, J lost 5 bases, and 3 bases stayed unmatched. The CDR3 length is 15 residues. The V gene's germline CDR1 is SGHDN and CDR2 FVKESK. CDR3 region: CASSQRQGDNSPLHF. CDR3 nucleotide sequence: TGTGCCAGCAGCCAACGACAGGGAGATAATTCACCCCTCCACTTT.

This clonotype was observed at least ten times. The V call is TRBV7-2, the J call TRBJ1-1; no definite D call. The CDR3 is made up of 13 amino acids. The germline V gene has CDR1 SGHTA and CDR2 FQGNSA. Trimming shortened V by 1 base and J by 1 base, and 4 bases separated the two germline ends. The DNA for the CDR3 is TGTGCCAGCAGCTTAGGGGCGAACACTGAAGCTTTCTTT. Encoded protein: CASSLGANTEAFF.

The table lists this clonotype with many counts. This chain connects TRBV3-1 to TRBJ1-5; 10 bases align to TRBD1. The CDR3 length is 15 residues. CDR1 and CDR2 from the germline V gene are LGHDT and YNNKEL (reference sequence). The V and J ends lost 3 bases and 11 bases, in that order; junction bases with no gene match: 10. The CDR3 region is CASSQAGQGQGAQHF. CDR3 DNA sequence: TGTGCCAGCAGCCAGGCGGGACAGGGGCAGGGGGCCCAGCATTTT.

This clonotype has a count of ten or more. V and J are TRBV7-2 and TRBJ2-2; D is unclear. V was clipped by 3 bases and J by 0 bases, with 8 bases between them. This CDR3 contains 15 residues. CDR1 is SGHTA and CDR2 is FQGNSA in the germline V gene. The CDR3 DNA reads as TGTGCCAGCAGCTTCGACTGGACGAACACCGGGGAGCTGTTTTTT. It translates to CASSFDWTNTGELFF.

This clonotype was observed at least ten times. Since a much larger clone is just one base distant, this may be a read error. This rearrangement joins TRBV10-3 to TRBJ1-4; weak D call: TRBD1 (5 bases). CDR3 length: 15 residues. Germline V lookup: CDR1 ENHRY, CDR2 SYGVKD. Trimming removed 2 bases from V and 8 bases from J, with 15 bases in between. The CDR3 DNA follows: TGTGCCATCAGTGAGGCTCTGGGGGGACGAGAAAAACTGTTTTTT. It yields the protein CAISEALGGREKLFF.

The table lists this clonotype with many counts. The J gene is TRBJ1-5, the V gene TRBV19, with D perhaps TRBD1 (5 bases). V was clipped by 7 bases and J by 2 bases, with 12 bases between them. The CDR3 covers 14 residues. The V gene's germline CDR1 is LNHDA and CDR2 SQIVND (reference sequence). CDR3 sequence reads: CASTPGRGNQPQHF. The CDR3 DNA sequence: TGTGCCAGTACCCCAGGCAGGGGCAATCAGCCCCAGCATTTT.

This clonotype was observed many times. V usage is TRBV28 and J usage is TRBJ2-3, with D possibly matching TRBD2 (6 bases). Trimming removed 7 bases at V and 1 base at J, with 12 bases between. The CDR3 loop spans 14 amino acids. CDR1 is MDHEN and CDR2 is SYDVKM in the germline V gene. The CDR3 reads CASIPGGGTDTQYF. The DNA for the CDR3 is TGTGCCAGCATCCCAGGAGGGGGCACAGATACGCAGTATTTT.